The 13 T cell receptor beta chains in this list originate from one sample, sequenced in a study of T cell changes during pregnancy in multiple sclerosis (dated by TCRdb to between 2019 and 2020). The method was the immunoSEQ multiplex PCR assay. TCRdb obtained this table from immuneACCESS and retained in-frame rearrangements with V and J assigned. These tables miss some clones; where compared with another copy, unresolved V genes account for less than half of the shortfall, and the remainder is unexplained. The sample profile shows 80,000 or so clones; 94% of them were found once. The ten largest clones capture roughly 0.93% of the sample. The source material was peripheral blood, sampled in the second trimester of pregnancy. These receptors came from a female donor in good health, enrolled as a control in a pregnancy study.

The chain has TRBV30 and TRBJ2-5, with 9 bases lining up with TRBD1. The germline CDR1 and CDR2 sequences are GTSNPN and SVGIG (reference sequence). The CDR3 has 13 residues. J lost 12 bases, V lost 1 base, and 9 bases had no gene match. The CDR3 protein is CAWSEGTGRLEYF. CDR3 nucleotides: TGTGCCTGGAGTGAAGGGACAGGGCGGTTGGAGTACTTC.

The chain recombines TRBV6-4 with TRBJ2-1; 7 nucleotides match TRBD2. This CDR3 has 15 amino acids. Germline loops: CDR1 MRHNA, CDR2 SNTAGT. V dropped 8 bases and J dropped 8; count of bases not matched to a gene: 15. DNA for the CDR3: TGTGCCAGCCGGAGTATGGGGAGGGCCGGGGATGAGCAGTTCTTC. As protein: CASRSMGRAGDEQFF.

This clone was counted once. V and J are TRBV7-9 and TRBJ2-7; no reliable D call. The CDR3 covers 14 residues. In germline, CDR1 is SEHNR, CDR2 FQNEAQ (reference sequence). V lost 2 bases and J 2 bases, leaving 10 bases between the germline ends. The CDR3, as DNA: TGTGCCAGCAGCTTATCTGACAAGACCTACGAGCAGTACTTC. This gives the protein CASSLSDKTYEQYF.

In its sample, this clone was seen once. The CDR3 protein is CASRIPGVSYEQYF. In nucleotides, the CDR3 is TGTGCCAGCAGGATACCAGGTGTTTCCTACGAGCAGTACTTC. The V gene is TRBV28, the J gene TRBJ2-7, with no clear D. V was cut by 6 bases and J by 1 base, with 13 bases left in between. Looked up from germline, CDR1 is MDHEN and CDR2 is SYDVKM. This CDR3 region has 14 residues. Supplemented by reference TRBV28 and TRBJ2-7, the full variable domain reads DVKVTQSSRYLVKRTGEKVFLECVQDMDHENMFWYRQDPGLGLRLIYFSYDVKMKEKGDIPEGYSVSREKKERFSLILESASTNQTSMYLCASRIPGVSYEQYFGPGTRLTVT.

V and J are TRBV5-8 and TRBJ1-3, with a possible D match to TRBD1 (5 bases). Germline CDR1 is SGHTS and CDR2 is YDEGEE. This CDR3 region has 15 residues. Trimming shortened V by 0 bases and J by 4 bases, and 11 bases separated the two germline ends. Written as DNA, the CDR3 is TGTGCCAGCAGCTTGGATGTGGGGCGCGGAAACACCATATATTTT. Amino acids: CASSLDVGRGNTIYF.

J is TRBJ2-1 and V is TRBV28, with D tentatively TRBD1 (6 bases). Germline loops: CDR1 MDHEN, CDR2 SYDVKM. There are 12 residues in the CDR3. The ends were cut back, 5 bases at V and 6 bases at J, with 8 bases in the middle. CDR3 nucleotides: TGTGCCAGCAGTCTAGGGGGCAATGAGCAGTTCTTC. It codes for CASSLGGNEQFF.

This clone has only one observation. The chain uses TRBV16 and TRBJ2-1; possible D gene TRBD1, 6 bases. Trimming took off 2 bases at V and 8 bases at J, with 16 bases between the two ends. This CDR3 is built from 15 residues. The germline V gene encodes CDR1 KGHSY and CDR2 FQNENV. CDR3 amino acids: CASSQGTQIGDEQFF. DNA of the CDR3: TGTGCCAGCAGCCAAGGGACACAGATTGGGGATGAGCAGTTCTTC. Full variable domain (remainder filled in from reference TRBV16 and TRBJ2-1): GEEVAQTPKHLVRGEGQKAKLYCAPIKGHSYVFWYQQVLKNEFKFLISFQNENVFDETGMPKERFSAKCLPNSPCSLEIQATKLEDSAVYFCASSQGTQIGDEQFFGPGTRLTVL.

This sequence joins TRBV2 and TRBJ2-5; tentative D call: TRBD2 (5 bases). V was pared by 1 base and J by 0 bases, with 12 bases between. The CDR3 runs to 16 residues. Germline-derived CDR1 and CDR2 are SNHLY and FYNNEI. The CDR3 DNA follows: TGTGCCAGCAGTGAAGGCCGGGGTTCGTACCAAGAGACCCAGTACTTC. Its translation is CASSEGRGSYQETQYF.

In this sample, this clone turned up once. The chain is built from TRBV28 and TRBJ2-3; no clear D gene. Trimming left V 7 bases short and J 3 bases short, with 23 bases between. The CDR3 contains 17 residues. CDR1 and CDR2 (germline): MDHEN, SYDVKM. CDR3 sequence (DNA): TGTGCCAGCATCCTAATATGGGCAGCCGGTGGGACAGATACGCAGTATTTT. Its translation is CASILIWAAGGTDTQYF.

The V gene is TRBV15, the J gene TRBJ1-3, with D hard to call. Germline V gene data show CDR1 as LNHNV and CDR2 as YYDKDF (reference sequence). This CDR3 has 19 residues. Deletions cut 4 bases from V and 0 bases from J, with 22 bases between. CDR3 sequence: CATSTPGSGSLLSGNTIYF. The DNA of the CDR3 is TGTGCCACCAGCACACCCGGGAGCGGGTCCTTACTCTCTGGAAACACCATATATTTT.

The sample holds one count of this clone. This chain connects TRBV5-6 to TRBJ2-2; TRBD1 is a possible D gene (6 bases). The CDR3 consists of 16 residues. Trimming took 1 base from V and 4 from J, leaving 14 bases between them. Looked up from germline, CDR1 is SGHDT and CDR2 is YYEEEE. This CDR3 reads CASSLSGDAPTGELFF. The CDR3, as DNA: TGTGCCAGCAGCTTGTCAGGGGATGCACCCACCGGGGAGCTGTTTTTT. Full variable domain (remainder filled in from reference TRBV5-6 and TRBJ2-2): DAGVTQSPTHLIKTRGQQVTLRCSPKSGHDTVSWYQQALGQGPQFIFQYYEEEERQRGNFPDRFSGHQFPNYSSELNVNALLLGDSALYLCASSLSGDAPTGELFFGEGSRLTVL.

The CDR3, as DNA: TGTGCCAGCAGCCTTACAGGGACAGTTGATGAGCAGTTCTTC. This encodes CASSLTGTVDEQFF. The V and J genes are TRBV2 and TRBJ2-1, with 7 bases matching TRBD1. The CDR3 runs to 14 residues. Trimming removed 6 bases from V and 8 bases from J; junction bases left unmatched: 10. The germline V gene has CDR1 SNHLY and CDR2 FYNNEI.

This chain uses TRBV13 with TRBJ2-7, with 10 bases that match TRBD1. Germline trimming cut 5 bases from V and 5 bases from J; bases unmatched to any gene: 6. This CDR3 spans 14 amino acids. From germline, CDR1 is PRHDT and CDR2 FYEKMQ (reference sequence). CDR3 amino acids: CASSRTGGRDEQYF. CDR3 nucleotide sequence: TGTGCCAGCAGCCGGACAGGGGGAAGGGACGAGCAGTACTTC.